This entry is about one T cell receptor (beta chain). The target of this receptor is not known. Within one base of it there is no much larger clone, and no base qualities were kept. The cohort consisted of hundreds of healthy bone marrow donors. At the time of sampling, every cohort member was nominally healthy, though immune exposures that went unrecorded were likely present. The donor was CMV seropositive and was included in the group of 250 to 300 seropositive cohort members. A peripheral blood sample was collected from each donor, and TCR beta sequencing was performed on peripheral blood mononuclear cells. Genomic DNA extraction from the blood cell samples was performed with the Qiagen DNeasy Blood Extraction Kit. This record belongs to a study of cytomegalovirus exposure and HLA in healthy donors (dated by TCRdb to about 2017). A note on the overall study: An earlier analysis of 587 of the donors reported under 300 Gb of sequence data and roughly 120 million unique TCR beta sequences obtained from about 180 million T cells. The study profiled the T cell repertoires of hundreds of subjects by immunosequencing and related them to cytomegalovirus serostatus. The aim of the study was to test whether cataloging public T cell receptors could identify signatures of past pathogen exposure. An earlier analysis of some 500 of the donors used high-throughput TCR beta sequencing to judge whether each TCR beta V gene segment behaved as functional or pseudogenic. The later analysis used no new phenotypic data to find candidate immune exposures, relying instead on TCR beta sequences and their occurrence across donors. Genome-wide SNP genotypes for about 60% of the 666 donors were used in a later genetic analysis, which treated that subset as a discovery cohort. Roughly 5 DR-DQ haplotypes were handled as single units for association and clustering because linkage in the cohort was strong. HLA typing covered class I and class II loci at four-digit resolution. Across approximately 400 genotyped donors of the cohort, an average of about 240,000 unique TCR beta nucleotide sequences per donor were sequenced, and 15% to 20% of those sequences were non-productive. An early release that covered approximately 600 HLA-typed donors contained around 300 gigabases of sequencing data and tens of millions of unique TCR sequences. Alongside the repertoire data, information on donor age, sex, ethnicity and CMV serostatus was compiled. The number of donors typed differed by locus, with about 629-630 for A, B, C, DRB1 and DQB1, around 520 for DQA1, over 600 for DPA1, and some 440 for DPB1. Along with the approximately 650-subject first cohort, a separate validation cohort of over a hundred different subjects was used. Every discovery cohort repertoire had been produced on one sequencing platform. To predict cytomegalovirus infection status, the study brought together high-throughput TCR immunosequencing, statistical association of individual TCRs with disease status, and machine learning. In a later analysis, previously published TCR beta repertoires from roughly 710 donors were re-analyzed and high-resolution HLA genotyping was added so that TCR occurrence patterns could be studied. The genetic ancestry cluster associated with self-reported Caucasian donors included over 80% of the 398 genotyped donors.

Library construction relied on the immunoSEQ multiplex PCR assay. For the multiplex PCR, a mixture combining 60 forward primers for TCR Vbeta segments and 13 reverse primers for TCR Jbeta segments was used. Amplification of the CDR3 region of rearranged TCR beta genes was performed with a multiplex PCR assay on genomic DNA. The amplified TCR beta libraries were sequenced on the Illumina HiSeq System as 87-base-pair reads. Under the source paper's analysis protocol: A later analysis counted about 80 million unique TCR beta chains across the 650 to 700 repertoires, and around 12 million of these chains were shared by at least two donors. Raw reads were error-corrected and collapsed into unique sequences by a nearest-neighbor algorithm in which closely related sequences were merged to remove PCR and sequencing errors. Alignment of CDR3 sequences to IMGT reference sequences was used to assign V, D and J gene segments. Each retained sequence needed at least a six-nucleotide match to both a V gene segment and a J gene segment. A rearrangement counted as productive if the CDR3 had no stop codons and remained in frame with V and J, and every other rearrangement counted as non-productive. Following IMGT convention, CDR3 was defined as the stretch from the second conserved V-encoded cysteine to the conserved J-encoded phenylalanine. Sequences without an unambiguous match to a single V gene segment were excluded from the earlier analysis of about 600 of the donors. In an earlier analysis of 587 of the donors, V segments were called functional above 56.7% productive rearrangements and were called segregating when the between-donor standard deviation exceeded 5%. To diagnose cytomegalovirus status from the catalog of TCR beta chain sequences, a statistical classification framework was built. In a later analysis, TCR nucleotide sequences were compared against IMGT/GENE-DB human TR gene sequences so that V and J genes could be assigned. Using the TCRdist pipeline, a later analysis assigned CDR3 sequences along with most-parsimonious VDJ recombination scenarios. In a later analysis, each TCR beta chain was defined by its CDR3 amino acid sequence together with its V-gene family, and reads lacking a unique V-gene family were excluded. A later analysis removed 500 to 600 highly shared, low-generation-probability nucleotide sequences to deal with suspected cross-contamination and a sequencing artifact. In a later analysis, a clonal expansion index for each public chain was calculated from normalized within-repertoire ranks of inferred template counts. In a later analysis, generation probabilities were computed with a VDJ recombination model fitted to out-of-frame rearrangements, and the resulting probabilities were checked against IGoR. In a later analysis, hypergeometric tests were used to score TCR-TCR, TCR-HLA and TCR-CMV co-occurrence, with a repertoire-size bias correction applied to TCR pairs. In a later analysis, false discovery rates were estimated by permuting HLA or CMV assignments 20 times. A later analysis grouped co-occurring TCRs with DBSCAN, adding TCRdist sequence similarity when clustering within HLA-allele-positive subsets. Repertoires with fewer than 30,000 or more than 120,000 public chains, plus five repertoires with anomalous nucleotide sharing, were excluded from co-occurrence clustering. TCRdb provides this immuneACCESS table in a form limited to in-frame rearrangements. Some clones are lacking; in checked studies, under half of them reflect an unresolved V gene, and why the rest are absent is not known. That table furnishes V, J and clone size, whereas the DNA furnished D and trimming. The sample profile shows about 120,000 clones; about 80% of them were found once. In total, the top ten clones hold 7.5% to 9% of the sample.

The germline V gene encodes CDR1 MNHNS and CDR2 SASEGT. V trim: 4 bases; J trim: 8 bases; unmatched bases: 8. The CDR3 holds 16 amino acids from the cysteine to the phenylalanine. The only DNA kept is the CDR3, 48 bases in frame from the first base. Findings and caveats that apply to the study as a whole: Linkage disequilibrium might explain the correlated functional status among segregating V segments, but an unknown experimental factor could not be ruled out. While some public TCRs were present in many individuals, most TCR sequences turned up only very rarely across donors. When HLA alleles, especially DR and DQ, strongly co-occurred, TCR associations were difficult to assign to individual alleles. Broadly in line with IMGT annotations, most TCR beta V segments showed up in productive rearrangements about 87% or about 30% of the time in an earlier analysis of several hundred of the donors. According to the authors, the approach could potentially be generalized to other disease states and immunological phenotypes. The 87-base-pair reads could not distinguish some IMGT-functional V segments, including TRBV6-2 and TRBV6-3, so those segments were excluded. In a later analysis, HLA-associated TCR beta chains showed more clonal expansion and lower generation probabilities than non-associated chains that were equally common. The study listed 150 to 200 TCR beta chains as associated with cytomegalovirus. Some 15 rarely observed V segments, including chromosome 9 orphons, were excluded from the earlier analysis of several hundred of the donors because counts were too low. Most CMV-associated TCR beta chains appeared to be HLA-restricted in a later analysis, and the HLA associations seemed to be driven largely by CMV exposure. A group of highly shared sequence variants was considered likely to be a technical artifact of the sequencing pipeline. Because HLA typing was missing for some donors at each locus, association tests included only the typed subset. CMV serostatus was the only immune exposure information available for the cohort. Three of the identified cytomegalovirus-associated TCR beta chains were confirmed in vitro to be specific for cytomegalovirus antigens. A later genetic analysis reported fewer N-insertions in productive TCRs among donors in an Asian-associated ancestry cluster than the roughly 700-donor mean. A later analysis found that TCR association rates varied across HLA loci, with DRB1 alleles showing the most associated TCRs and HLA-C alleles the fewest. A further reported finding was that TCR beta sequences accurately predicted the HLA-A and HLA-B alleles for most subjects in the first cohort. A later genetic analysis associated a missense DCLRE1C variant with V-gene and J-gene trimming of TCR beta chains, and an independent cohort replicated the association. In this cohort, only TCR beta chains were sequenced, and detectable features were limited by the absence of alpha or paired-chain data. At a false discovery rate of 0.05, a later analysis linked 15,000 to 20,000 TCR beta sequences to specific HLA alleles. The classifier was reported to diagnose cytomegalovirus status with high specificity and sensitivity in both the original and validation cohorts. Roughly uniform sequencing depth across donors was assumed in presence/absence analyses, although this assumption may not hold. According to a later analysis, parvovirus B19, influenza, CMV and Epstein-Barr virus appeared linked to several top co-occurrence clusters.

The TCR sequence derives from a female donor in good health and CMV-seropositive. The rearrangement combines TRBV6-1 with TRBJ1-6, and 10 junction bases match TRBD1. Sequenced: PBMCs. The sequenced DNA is TGTGCCAGCAGTGGACCGGGACAGGGGTTTGATTCACCCCTCCACTTT. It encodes CASSGPGQGFDSPLHF.